The 6 T cell receptor beta chains in this list originate from one sample, sequenced in a study of OX40 agonist ivuxolimab in advanced cancers. The library was produced with the immunoSEQ multiplex PCR assay. This immuneACCESS table, as held by TCRdb, lists in-frame sequences with V and J called but not all clones. Of the missing ones, under half trace to an unresolved V gene in checked studies; the others have no known cause. In this sample the table shows roughly 120,000 clones, less than 95% of which occur a single time. Roughly 0.8% of the sample goes to the ten largest clones. The sample in question was CD4+ or CD8+ T cells sorted from blood, obtained in a trial of the OX40 agonist ivuxolimab. Receptors were obtained from an adult with an advanced solid tumor such as melanoma, head and neck, liver or kidney cancer.

V gene TRBV6-1 combines with J gene TRBJ1-2; 8 bases line up with TRBD1. Per germline, CDR1 MNHNS and CDR2 SASEGT. V was clipped by 5 bases and J by 4 bases; unmatched bases: 9. The CDR3 extends over 15 amino acids. CDR3 amino acids: CASSTGTGLIYGYTF. The CDR3 DNA reads TGTGCCAGCAGTACCGGGACAGGCTTGATCTATGGCTACACCTTC.

This clone was detected once. This sequence joins TRBV28 and TRBJ1-5, with a possible D match to TRBD1 (5 bases). Germline assignment: CDR1 MDHEN and CDR2 SYDVKM. The ends were cut back, 2 bases at V and 5 bases at J, with 10 bases in the middle. This CDR3 has 14 residues. CDR3 in DNA: TGTGCCAGCAGTTTACCTCAGGGAGATCAGCCCCAGCATTTT. This sequence encodes CASSLPQGDQPQHF.

The chain joins TRBV7-2 to TRBJ2-3; unclear D gene. V gave up 1 base and J gave up 1 base, with 6 bases separating them. Germline CDR1 reads SGHTA; CDR2 reads FQGNSA. The CDR3 is made up of 14 amino acids. In DNA form, the CDR3 reads TGTGCCAGCAGCTTAGATGGAGGCACAGATACGCAGTATTTT. Translation: CASSLDGGTDTQYF.

V usage is TRBV15 and J usage is TRBJ2-2; D is undetermined. Germline V gives CDR1 LNHNV, CDR2 YYDKDF (reference sequence). The CDR3 is 12 amino acids. With 7 bases removed from V and 5 bases from J, the gap between germline ends came to 8 bases. The chain's CDR3 is CATNRATGELFF. The CDR3 region has the DNA TGTGCCACCAATCGGGCGACCGGGGAGCTGTTTTTT. Variable domain in full (rest from reference TRBV15 and TRBJ2-2): DAMVIQNPRYQVTQFGKPVTLSCSQTLNHNVMYWYQQKSSQAPKLLFHYYDKDFNNEADTPDNFQSRRPNTSFCFLDIRSPGLGDTAMYLCATNRATGELFFGEGSRLTVL.

The chain combines TRBV30 with TRBJ1-1; the match to TRBD1 covers 7 bases. The CDR3 extends over 12 amino acids. Germline-derived CDR1 and CDR2 are GTSNPN and SVGIG (reference sequence). Germline trimming cut 5 bases from V and 7 bases from J; bases unmatched to any gene: 7. The CDR3 here is CAWSTGAGEAFF. The CDR3 coding sequence is TGTGCCTGGTCCACAGGGGCGGGTGAAGCTTTCTTT. The variable domain in full, with the rest retrieved from reference TRBV30 and TRBJ1-1, is SQTIHQWPATLVQPVGSPLSLECTVEGTSNPNLYWYRQAAGRGLQLLFYSVGIGQISSEVPQNLSASRPQDRQFILSSKKLLLSDSGFYLCAWSTGAGEAFFGQGTRLTVV.

The rearrangement joins TRBV4-2 to TRBJ2-7, with a tentative D call TRBD1 (5 bases). V gave up 4 bases and J gave up 5 bases, with 12 bases separating them. This CDR3 has 13 residues. The V gene's germline CDR1 is LGHNA and CDR2 YNFKEQ. As DNA, the CDR3 is TGTGCCAGCAGCCCGAGACAGCGCGACGAGCAGTACTTC. It translates to CASSPRQRDEQYF.